The 2 T cell receptor beta chains listed next were all sequenced from one sample in a study of T cell responses to AZD1222 COVID-19 vaccine. Profiling relied on immunoSEQ multiplex PCR, and the TCRdb table lists in-frame clones only, not all of them. The table includes about 88,000 clones, 90% detected once. Sequenced material: peripheral blood, taken 28 days after the second AZD1222 dose. All receptors come from an adult who received the AZD1222 COVID-19 vaccine.

The chain combines TRBV6-5 with TRBJ1-5, with 7 bases fitting TRBD1. The CDR3 has 12 residues. V trimming: 5 bases; J trimming: 6 bases; junction bases outside the gene matches: 1. Germline V gene data show CDR1 as MNHEY and CDR2 as SVGAGI. This CDR3 is CASSTGVQPQHF. The CDR3 nucleotides read TGTGCCAGCAGTACAGGGGTTCAGCCCCAGCATTTT.

This clone was seen a single time. The gene calls are TRBV6-4 and TRBJ1-2, with 7 positions matching TRBD1. V gave up 3 bases and J gave up 2 bases; unmatched junction bases: 12. The CDR3 covers 17 residues. Germline V CDR1 and CDR2: MRHNA, SNTAGT. CDR3 bases: TGTGCCAGCAGTGAACCGAGTGAGGGGGCCACCAACTATGGCTACACCTTC. Residues: CASSEPSEGATNYGYTF.